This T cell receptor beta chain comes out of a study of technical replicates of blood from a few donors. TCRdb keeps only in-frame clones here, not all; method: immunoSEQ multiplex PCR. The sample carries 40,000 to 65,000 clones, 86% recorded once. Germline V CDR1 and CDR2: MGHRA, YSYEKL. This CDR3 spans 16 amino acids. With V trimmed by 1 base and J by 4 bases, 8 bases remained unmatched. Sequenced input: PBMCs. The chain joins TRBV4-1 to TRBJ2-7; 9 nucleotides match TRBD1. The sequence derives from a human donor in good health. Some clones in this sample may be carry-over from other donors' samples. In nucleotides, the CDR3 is TGCGCCAGCAGCCAAGGGGGGACAGGGAGAACATACGAGCAGTACTTC. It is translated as CASSQGGTGRTYEQYF.